This TCR beta chain was identified during a study of T cell repertoires and HLA-DP antigens (dated by TCRdb to the late 2010s). The study in broad terms: The study used an in vitro model of CD4+ T cell alloreactivity in which transduced HeLa cells presented allogeneic HLA-DP. Compared with self, one alloantigen differed at one amino acid in the peptide-binding groove and the other differed at fewer than 13, modelling structurally similar versus dissimilar alloantigens. Of the three donors, two were male and one was female, with ages ranging from the 18-to-29 band to the 60-to-69 band. Average DNA input was about 0.2 ug for sorted CD137+CD4+ samples, compared with 1,200 ng for pre-culture CD4+ samples.

The immunoSEQ multiplex PCR, with forward primers for 54 TRBV segments and reverse primers for 13 TRBJ segments, was used to amplify TCRB CDR3 regions. Deep resolution, with a target of a few hundred thousand T cell genomes, was applied to the sequencing of pre-culture CD4+ samples. Sequencing of the amplicons on an Illumina HiSeq System generated 87 bp reads spanning the CDR3. The published analysis was carried out like this. PCR and sequencing errors in the reads were corrected, and CDR3 regions were defined by aligning to IMGT reference sequences. Synthetic template pools were used to estimate counts of templates and unique rearrangements. Clonality was computed by subtracting Pielou's evenness from 1. Richness was estimated with the Daley-Smith estimator. Repertoire overlap was measured with Morisita's index. Clones present in cultured samples but not detected in the pre-culture repertoire of the same donor were defined as low-abundance clones. This is the immuneACCESS table as TCRdb keeps it, with only in-frame sequences that have V and J called. A part of the clones is gone; compared with another copy, unresolved V genes explain less than half, and the rest is unexplained. The DNA gave D and trimming, while V, J and clone size come from that table. For this sample the table gives more than 90,000 clones, of which around 93% were detected only once. The ten largest clones add up to around 0.3% of the sample.

General study outcomes and caveats: The study was limited by having only three donors, by relying on a non-physiological HeLa antigen-presenting system, and by using total CD4+ responder cells. Similar clonality (about 0.41) was observed for sorted CD137+ cells against both alloantigens, and this clonality was much higher than that observed in pre-culture samples (approximately 0.041). Naive and memory CD4+ repertoires were not analysed separately. Average cumulative frequency of clones undetected before culture was under 40% against one allele and 50% to 65% against the other.

V gives up 6 bases and J gives up 5 bases, and the segment between their germline ends measures 13 bases. From the cysteine up to the phenylalanine, the CDR3 has a length of 13 residues. The read is trimmed to its CDR3 DNA, 39 bases read in frame from base 1. The germline V gene sets CDR1 to SGHTA and CDR2 to FQGNSA. A remark on this clone: What this receptor recognizes is not known. Per-base qualities were not stored, and no clone one base away is much larger.

Magnetic bead negative selection was used to isolate untouched CD4+ T cells from Ficoll-separated PBMC, with an average purity of approximately 98%. Untouched CD4+ T cells were isolated from Ficoll-separated PBMC with magnetic beads, reaching approximately 98% purity with negligible CD8+ contamination. Peripheral blood mononuclear cells were supplied by the buffy coats of three healthy blood donors, who served as the study donors. All three donors were CMV seronegative. The DNeasy Blood & Tissue Kit was used for extraction of genomic DNA. For each subject, genomic DNA from sorted CD137+CD4+ cells and from pre-culture CD4+ baseline samples underwent TCRB sequencing.

The sequence joins TRBV7-2 to TRBJ1-1, and perhaps TRBD1 as D gene, on 5 matching bases. What was sequenced was CD4+ T cells from PBMCs. The sequence came from a woman between 18 and 29 years old in good health and CMV-seronegative. The CDR3 protein sequence reads: CASREQEVTEAFF. The DNA reads TGTGCCAGCAGGGAACAGGAGGTAACTGAAGCTTTCTTT. This CDR3, with the reference TRBV7-2 and TRBJ1-1 proteins standing in past its ends, gives the full variable domain GAGVSQSPSNKVTEKGKDVELRCDPISGHTALYWYRQSLGQGLEFLIYFQGNSAPDKSGLPSDRFSAERTGGSVSTLTIQRTQQEDSAVYLCASREQEVTEAFFGQGTRLTVV.